These T cell receptor beta chains were read from a single sample in a study of human T cells and chemical hapten exposure. From the RACE reads, TCRdb called clonotypes with MiXCR, one entry per CDR3 protein. The data hold approximately 100,000 distinct CDR3 sequences, with about a tenth observed a single time. Material: whole blood, obtained in connection with sensitization to the hapten diphenylcyclopropenone (DPC). These receptors were obtained from a woman aged 40 to 50 with alopecia areata. Some clones in this sample may be carry-over from other donors' samples. Both conserved end residues are part of each CDR3. Each record gives: V gene, D gene, CDR3 length, clone size, J gene, CDR3 DNA, CDR3 protein. The D gene is left open where the match is weak. Rows may omit the clone size; those that give it use once, few, many or a size class.

V gene: TRBV7-3
D gene: TRBD2
CDR3 length: 15
clone size: .
J gene: TRBJ2-5
CDR3 DNA: TGTGCCAGCAGCCCCCTCGCGGGGGGCCGAGAGACCCAGTACTTC
CDR3 protein: CASSPLAGGRETQYF

V gene: TRBV2
D gene: .
CDR3 length: 14
clone size: .
J gene: TRBJ1-2
CDR3 DNA: TGTGCCAGCAGTGAACCGGGGACCGACTATGGCTACACCTTC
CDR3 protein: CASSEPGTDYGYTF

V gene: TRBV20-1
D gene: .
CDR3 length: 16
clone size: many
J gene: TRBJ1-5
CDR3 DNA: TGCAGTGCTGACGACGGGGCGGGGCTGGCGGGTCAGCCCCAGCATTTT
CDR3 protein: CSADDGAGLAGQPQHF

V gene: TRBV7-9
D gene: .
CDR3 length: 18
clone size: many
J gene: TRBJ2-6
CDR3 DNA: TGTGCCAGCAGCTTAGCGATGGACAGCCTCTCTGGGGCCAACGTCCTGACTTTC
CDR3 protein: CASSLAMDSLSGANVLTF

V gene: TRBV7-7
D gene: .
CDR3 length: 15
clone size: few
J gene: TRBJ2-5
CDR3 DNA: TGTGCTAGCAGCTTCAGCCTGTCAGGGCAAGAGACCCAGTACTTC
CDR3 protein: CASSFSLSGQETQYF

V gene: TRBV18
D gene: .
CDR3 length: 15
clone size: many
J gene: TRBJ2-3
CDR3 DNA: TGTGCCAGCTCACCAGGTCGTACTAGCACAGATACGCAGTATTTT
CDR3 protein: CASSPGRTSTDTQYF

V gene: TRBV6-2/TRBV6-3
D gene: .
CDR3 length: 13
clone size: many
J gene: TRBJ1-5
CDR3 DNA: TGTGCCAGCAGTTACTCGAATAGACAGCCCCAGCATTTT
CDR3 protein: CASSYSNRQPQHF

V gene: TRBV28
D gene: .
CDR3 length: 12
clone size: many
J gene: TRBJ1-6
CDR3 DNA: TGTGCCAGCAGTTTCGCGAATTCACCCCTCCACTTT
CDR3 protein: CASSFANSPLHF

V gene: TRBV21-1
D gene: .
CDR3 length: 17
clone size: many
J gene: TRBJ2-1
CDR3 DNA: TGTGCCAGCAGCAAAGCTCGGACAGAGTGCTCCTACAATGAGCAGTTCTTC
CDR3 protein: CASSKARTECSYNEQFF

V gene: TRBV7-2
D gene: .
CDR3 length: 16
clone size: few
J gene: TRBJ2-6
CDR3 DNA: TGTGCCAGCAGCTATCGACGGTACTCTGGGGCCAACGTCCTGACTTTC
CDR3 protein: CASSYRRYSGANVLTF

V gene: TRBV6-5
D gene: .
CDR3 length: 13
clone size: .
J gene: TRBJ2-7
CDR3 DNA: TGTGCCAGCAGTTCGGGACAAGACTACGAGCAGTACTTC
CDR3 protein: CASSSGQDYEQYF

V gene: TRBV19
D gene: TRBD1
CDR3 length: 15
clone size: few
J gene: TRBJ1-2
CDR3 DNA: TGTGCCAGTAGTATATTGCGGACAGGGGGCTATGGCTACACCTTC
CDR3 protein: CASSILRTGGYGYTF

V gene: TRBV10-3
D gene: .
CDR3 length: 12
clone size: many
J gene: TRBJ2-5
CDR3 DNA: TGTGCCACCGGGACAAGAGGGGAGACCCAGTACTTC
CDR3 protein: CATGTRGETQYF

V gene: TRBV29-1
D gene: .
CDR3 length: 11
clone size: .
J gene: TRBJ2-7
CDR3 DNA: TGCAGCGTTTTGGGTGACTACGAGCAGTACTTC
CDR3 protein: CSVLGDYEQYF

V gene: TRBV12-3/TRBV12-4
D gene: TRBD1
CDR3 length: 14
clone size: .
J gene: TRBJ1-2
CDR3 DNA: TGTCCCAGCAGTCGGGACAGGGTCGGTTCTGGCTACACCTTC
CDR3 protein: CPSSRDRVGSGYTF

V gene: TRBV5-1
D gene: .
CDR3 length: 15
clone size: .
J gene: TRBJ2-5
CDR3 DNA: TGCGCCAGCAGCTTCATGTCCGAAGTGCAGGAGACCCGGTACTTC
CDR3 protein: CASSFMSEVQETRYF

V gene: TRBV6-2/TRBV6-3
D gene: TRBD2
CDR3 length: 17
clone size: few
J gene: TRBJ2-1
CDR3 DNA: TGTGCCAGCAGTTACTCGACTAGCGGGGGGGCGTACAATGAGCAGTTCTTC
CDR3 protein: CASSYSTSGGAYNEQFF